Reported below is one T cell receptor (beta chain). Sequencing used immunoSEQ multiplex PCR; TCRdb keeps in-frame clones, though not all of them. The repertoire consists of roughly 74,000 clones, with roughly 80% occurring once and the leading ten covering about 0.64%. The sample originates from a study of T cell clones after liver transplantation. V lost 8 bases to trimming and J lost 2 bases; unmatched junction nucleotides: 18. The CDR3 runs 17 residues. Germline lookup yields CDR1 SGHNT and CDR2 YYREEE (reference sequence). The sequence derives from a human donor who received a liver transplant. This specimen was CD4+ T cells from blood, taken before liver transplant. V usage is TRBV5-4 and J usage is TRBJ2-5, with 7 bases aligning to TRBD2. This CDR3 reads CASTPGGGDDLQETQYF. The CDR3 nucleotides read TGTGCCAGTACCCCTGGGGGAGGGGACGACCTTCAAGAGACCCAGTACTTC.